The present T cell receptor (beta chain) was sequenced within a study of blood T cell repertoires in COVID-19. Study-wide context: The study drew acute and convalescent COVID-19 samples from the United States, Italy and Spain. T cells, B-cell-depleted T cells, or PBMCs provided the cDNA or gDNA that served as material.

In the source study's methods: Cell counts per sample came from amplifying reference gene primers. Produced via immunoSEQ multiplex PCR; TCRdb's table is partial and in-frame only. V and J calls and clone size are copied from that table; D and trimming were computed from the DNA. In the table there are more than 200,000 clones, less than 90% of which are singletons. Trimming took off 3 bases at V and 3 bases at J, with 9 bases between the two ends. CDR3 size: 13 residues. Specimen: peripheral blood. This sequence joins TRBV12-3 or TRBV12-4 and TRBJ2-7; unclear D gene. The source is a man aged 30-40 years with active or convalescent COVID-19. The CDR3 reads CASSFVGYYEQYF. CDR3 coding DNA: TGTGCCAGCAGTTTCGTGGGCTACTACGAGCAGTACTTC.